The source of this T cell receptor beta chain is a study of blood T cell repertoires in COVID-19. Study information: Acute and convalescent COVID-19 specimens originated in the United States, Italy and Spain. Sources were T cells, B-cell-depleted T cells, or PBMCs; the material itself was cDNA or gDNA.

Per the study methods: By means of reference gene primer amplification, nucleated cell counts were estimated. The repertoire was sequenced with immunoSEQ multiplex PCR; TCRdb's copy has only in-frame clones and lacks some. Clonal size and the V and J genes are those of that table, whereas D and trimming came from the DNA. The sample shows 30,000 to 40,000 clones, roughly nine tenths of them seen only once. Germline V gene lookup returns CDR1 KGHSH and CDR2 LQKENI. The CDR3 sequence is 16 residues long. V was trimmed by 1 base and J by 4 bases, leaving 13 bases between them. Sequencing used peripheral blood. This sequence joins TRBV18 and TRBJ2-2; D is unclear. The clonotype comes from a human donor in a cohort sampled during active COVID-19. Written as DNA, the CDR3 is TGTGCCAGCTCACCACGGGTAATGGGCCCCACCGGGGAGCTGTTTTTT. Translating it yields CASSPRVMGPTGELFF.